This T cell receptor (beta chain) comes out of a study of a mutant IDH1 vaccine in newly diagnosed glioma. Worth noting for this clone: Its antigen remains unidentified.

This sample's time point: week 35, safety follow-up. Vaccination comprised doses that each held 300 ug of mutant IDH1 20-mer peptide, plus topical imiquimod. Assay used: immunoSEQ multiplex PCR; TCRdb lists only in-frame clones, some missing. The sample carries 40,000 to 55,000 clones, 76% recorded once. J was trimmed by 3 bases and V by 4 bases; bases with no gene match: 3. Germline values: CDR1 SNHLY, CDR2 FYNNEI. This CDR3 contains 13 residues. Sample: PBMCs, taken from a glioma patient whose treatment included an IDH1 peptide vaccine. This clonotype was obtained from a man aged 35-49 years with glioma. The genes are TRBV2 and TRBJ2-7, with 7 bases fitting TRBD2. CDR3: CASSVLADYEQYF. CDR3 in DNA: TGTGCCAGCAGTGTCCTAGCGGACTACGAGCAGTACTTC.